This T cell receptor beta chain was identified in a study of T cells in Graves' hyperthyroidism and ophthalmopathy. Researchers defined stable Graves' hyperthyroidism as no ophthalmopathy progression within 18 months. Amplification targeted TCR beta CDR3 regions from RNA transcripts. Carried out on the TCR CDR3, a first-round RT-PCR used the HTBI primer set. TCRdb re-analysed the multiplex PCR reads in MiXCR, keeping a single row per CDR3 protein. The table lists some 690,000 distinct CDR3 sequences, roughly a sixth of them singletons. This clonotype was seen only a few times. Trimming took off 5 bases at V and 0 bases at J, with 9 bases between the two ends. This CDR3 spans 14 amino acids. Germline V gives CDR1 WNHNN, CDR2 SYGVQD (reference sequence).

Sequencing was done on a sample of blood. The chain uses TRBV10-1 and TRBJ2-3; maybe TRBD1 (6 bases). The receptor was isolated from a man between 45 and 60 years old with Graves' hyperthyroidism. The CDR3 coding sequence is TGCGCCAGCAGTTACGGACAGAGCACAGATACGCAGTATTTT. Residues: CASSYGQSTDTQYF.